Listed below are T cell receptor beta chains from one sample, sequenced in a study of post-analysis software for immune sequencing data. TCRdb passed the PCR reads through MiXCR, listing each CDR3 protein once. The sample shows about 560,000 distinct CDR3 sequences, around 44% of them seen only once. The sequenced sample was blood. The receptors were gathered from a girl aged 5-17 years with multiple sclerosis. Each CDR3 is given with its conserved first and last residue. Each record gives: J gene, clone size, D gene, V gene, CDR3 protein, CDR3 DNA. A D gene is named only where the DNA matches it firmly. Rows give clone size only sometimes, using once, few, many, or a class for an expanded clone.

J: TRBJ2-1
size: few
D: TRBD1
V: TRBV11-1
CDR3: CASSWDRSSEQFF
DNA: TGTGCCAGCAGTTGGGACAGATCGAGTGAGCAGTTCTTC

J: TRBJ2-7
size: -
D: TRBD1
V: TRBV6-1
CDR3: CASTRDRYEQYF
DNA: TGTGCCAGCACCCGGGACAGATACGAGCAGTACTTC

J: TRBJ1-2
size: -
D: -
V: TRBV10-3
CDR3: CATTETNYGYTF
DNA: TGTGCCACGACAGAGACAAACTATGGCTACACCTTC

J: TRBJ2-5
size: few
D: TRBD1
V: TRBV5-6
CDR3: CASSGPDGTGDETQYF
DNA: TGTGCCAGCAGCGGCCCCGACGGGACAGGGGACGAGACCCAGTACTTC

J: TRBJ2-5
size: -
D: TRBD2
V: TRBV4-1
CDR3: CASSQIPTSGGHNEQYF
DNA: TGCGCCAGCAGCCAGATTCCAACTAGCGGGGGGCACAATGAGCAGTACTTC

J: TRBJ2-1
size: -
D: TRBD2
V: TRBV4-1
CDR3: CASSQPGTSKEQFF
DNA: TGCGCCAGCAGCCAGCCCGGGACTAGTAAGGAGCAGTTCTTC

J: TRBJ2-7
size: -
D: -
V: TRBV20-1
CDR3: CSARGGGVNEQYF
DNA: TGCAGTGCTAGAGGAGGGGGAGTCAACGAGCAGTACTTC

J: TRBJ2-3
size: -
D: -
V: TRBV12-5
CDR3: CASGLKAGSTDTQYF
DNA: TGTGCTAGTGGTTTGAAGGCAGGGAGCACAGATACGCAGTATTTT

J: TRBJ2-3
size: few
D: TRBD2
V: TRBV5-1
CDR3: CASSLEIAGGASDTQYF
DNA: TGCGCCAGCAGCTTGGAGATAGCGGGAGGTGCGTCAGATACGCAGTATTTT

J: TRBJ2-5
size: few
D: TRBD2
V: TRBV12-5
CDR3: CASGLVLAGTPKTQYF
DNA: TGTGCTAGTGGTTTGGTACTAGCGGGGACCCCAAAGACCCAGTACTTC

J: TRBJ2-3
size: -
D: TRBD2
V: TRBV4-1
CDR3: CASSQDRDGGADTQYF
DNA: TGCGCCAGCAGCCAAGATCGCGACGGGGGGGCAGATACGCAGTATTTT

J: TRBJ1-2
size: -
D: -
V: TRBV6-5
CDR3: CASNARGRAVGYGYTF
DNA: TGTGCCAGCAACGCCAGGGGAAGGGCAGTGGGGTATGGCTACACCTTC

J: TRBJ2-6
size: -
D: TRBD2
V: TRBV3-1
CDR3: CASSQGRLADFSGANVLTF
DNA: TGTGCCAGCAGCCAAGGAAGACTAGCGGATTTCTCTGGGGCCAACGTCCTGACTTTC

J: TRBJ2-1
size: -
D: -
V: TRBV12-3/TRBV12-4
CDR3: CASSLLTGGYNEQFF
DNA: TGTGCCAGCAGTTTATTGACTGGGGGTTACAATGAGCAGTTCTTC

J: TRBJ1-5
size: few
D: -
V: TRBV12-3/TRBV12-4
CDR3: CASSLGWYQPQHF
DNA: TGTGCCAGCAGTTTAGGATGGTATCAGCCCCAGCATTTT

J: TRBJ2-1
size: -
D: -
V: TRBV5-1
CDR3: CASSLVHYNEQFF
DNA: TGCGCCAGCAGCTTGGTGCACTACAATGAGCAGTTCTTC

J: TRBJ1-2
size: once
D: -
V: TRBV27
CDR3: CASSLLPGPIYGYTF
DNA: TGTGCCAGCAGTTTATTGCCAGGGCCTATCTATGGCTACACCTTC

J: TRBJ2-7
size: -
D: -
V: TRBV20-1
CDR3: CSARSRISYEQYF
DNA: TGCAGTGCTAGATCACGGATCTCCTACGAGCAGTACTTC

J: TRBJ2-7
size: -
D: -
V: TRBV29-1
CDR3: CSVERGVEGRSYEQYF
DNA: TGCAGCGTTGAACGGGGTGTTGAGGGGCGATCCTACGAGCAGTACTTC

J: TRBJ2-7
size: few
D: TRBD2
V: TRBV28
CDR3: CASGEGKRYYEQYF
DNA: TGTGCCAGCGGGGAGGGAAAGCGTTACTACGAGCAGTACTTC

J: TRBJ2-7
size: few
D: -
V: TRBV7-6
CDR3: CASSQDSGRAYEQYF
DNA: TGTGCCAGCAGCCAAGATAGTGGCAGGGCCTACGAGCAGTACTTC

J: TRBJ2-7
size: -
D: -
V: TRBV7-8
CDR3: CASSLAAPPTGEQYF
DNA: TGTGCCAGCAGCTTAGCGGCCCCCCCGACCGGCGAGCAGTACTTC

J: TRBJ2-7
size: -
D: TRBD2
V: TRBV4-1
CDR3: CASSAQSSGGAYEQYF
DNA: TGCGCCAGCAGCGCTCAATCTAGCGGGGGGGCCTACGAGCAGTACTTC

J: TRBJ2-4
size: few
D: TRBD1
V: TRBV11-2
CDR3: CASSSLDPPPGQGFLAKNIQYF
DNA: TGTGCCAGCAGCTCCTTAGACCCCCCCCCGGGACAGGGGTTTTTAGCCAAAAACATTCAGTACTTC

J: TRBJ2-3
size: -
D: TRBD2
V: TRBV28
CDR3: CASRGGGVGTDTQYF
DNA: TGTGCCAGCAGGGGCGGGGGAGTGGGCACAGATACGCAGTATTTT

J: TRBJ2-3
size: -
D: -
V: TRBV12-3/TRBV12-4
CDR3: CASSLFPRETQYF
DNA: TGTGCCAGCAGTTTATTCCCTCGGGAAACGCAGTATTTT

J: TRBJ2-1
size: -
D: -
V: TRBV2
CDR3: CASMGLGGYNEQFF
DNA: TGTGCCAGCATGGGGCTAGGGGGCTACAATGAGCAGTTCTTC

J: TRBJ2-7
size: few
D: -
V: TRBV6-6
CDR3: CASSSTPWAVSSYEQYF
DNA: TGTGCCAGCAGCTCTACCCCGTGGGCAGTTAGCTCCTACGAGCAGTACTTC

J: TRBJ1-2
size: -
D: -
V: TRBV5-1
CDR3: CASSTGTMGYGYTF
DNA: TGCGCCAGCAGCACGGGGACAATGGGCTATGGCTACACCTTC

J: TRBJ2-7
size: few
D: -
V: TRBV12-3/TRBV12-4
CDR3: CASSLGFTYEQYF
DNA: TGTGCCAGCAGTTTAGGCTTTACCTACGAGCAGTACTTC

J: TRBJ1-1
size: -
D: -
V: TRBV12-3/TRBV12-4
CDR3: CASSFESGGTEAFF
DNA: TGTGCCAGCAGTTTTGAATCCGGGGGGACTGAAGCTTTCTTT

J: TRBJ1-5
size: -
D: TRBD1
V: TRBV29-1
CDR3: CSVATGTGDNQPQHF
DNA: TGCAGCGTTGCAACCGGGACAGGCGACAATCAGCCCCAGCATTTT

J: TRBJ2-5
size: once
D: TRBD2
V: TRBV6-5
CDR3: CASSYGVTGRQETQYF
DNA: TGTGCCAGCAGTTATGGTGTTACCGGGAGGCAAGAGACCCAGTACTTC

J: TRBJ2-5
size: -
D: TRBD2
V: TRBV12-5
CDR3: CASGWGGASETQYF
DNA: TGTGCTAGTGGTTGGGGGGGAGCAAGCGAGACCCAGTACTTC

J: TRBJ2-3
size: few
D: -
V: TRBV2
CDR3: CASPMPAAPDTQYF
DNA: TGTGCCAGCCCGATGCCTGCCGCCCCAGATACGCAGTATTTT

J: TRBJ2-5
size: -
D: -
V: TRBV20-1
CDR3: CSASEGGGLKETQYF
DNA: TGCAGTGCTAGTGAGGGGGGGGGCTTAAAAGAGACCCAGTACTTC

J: TRBJ1-4
size: few
D: -
V: TRBV12-3/TRBV12-4
CDR3: CAGSRLATNEKLFF
DNA: TGTGCCGGCAGTCGACTAGCAACTAATGAAAAACTGTTTTTT

J: TRBJ2-1
size: -
D: TRBD1
V: TRBV10-3
CDR3: CATRDREGEQFF
DNA: TGTGCCACCAGGGACAGGGAGGGTGAGCAGTTCTTC

J: TRBJ2-1
size: few
D: TRBD2
V: TRBV20-1
CDR3: CSALVGGNNEQFF
DNA: TGCAGTGCCCTGGTGGGGGGGAACAATGAGCAGTTCTTC

J: TRBJ2-3
size: few
D: TRBD1
V: TRBV10-3
CDR3: CATLPIDRGRDSSTDTQYF
DNA: TGTGCCACACTGCCTATAGACAGGGGAAGGGATTCAAGCACAGATACGCAGTATTTT

J: TRBJ2-7
size: few
D: TRBD1
V: TRBV10-3
CDR3: CAIRGQENTYEQYF
DNA: TGTGCCATCAGAGGACAGGAAAATACCTACGAGCAGTACTTC

J: TRBJ2-3
size: -
D: TRBD2
V: TRBV20-1
CDR3: CSALAGDFTDMQYF
DNA: TGCAGTGCTCTAGCGGGGGATTTTACAGATATGCAGTATTTT

J: TRBJ1-2
size: many
D: TRBD1
V: TRBV6-5
CDR3: CASSPYPGTGYGYTF
DNA: TGTGCCAGCAGTCCTTACCCCGGGACAGGCTATGGCTACACCTTC

J: TRBJ2-7
size: few
D: TRBD2
V: TRBV4-1
CDR3: CASSPGLAEYEQYF
DNA: TGCGCCAGCAGCCCCGGACTAGCGGAATACGAGCAGTACTTC

J: TRBJ2-7
size: -
D: TRBD1
V: TRBV12-3/TRBV12-4
CDR3: CASSLRGQTSYEQYF
DNA: TGTGCCAGCAGTTTACGGGGACAGACCTCCTACGAGCAGTACTTC

J: TRBJ2-1
size: -
D: -
V: TRBV7-2
CDR3: CASRPNQVNEQFF
DNA: TGTGCCAGCAGACCGAACCAGGTCAATGAGCAGTTCTTC

J: TRBJ2-3
size: -
D: -
V: TRBV2
CDR3: CASSDSYGTDTQYF
DNA: TGTGCCAGCAGCGACTCCTACGGTACAGATACGCAGTATTTT

J: TRBJ2-5
size: -
D: TRBD2
V: TRBV20-1
CDR3: CSASLVGAGLAWWINEQYF
DNA: TGCAGTGCTTCCCTCGTCGGTGCGGGACTAGCCTGGTGGATCAATGAGCAGTACTTC

J: TRBJ1-5
size: few
D: -
V: TRBV5-1
CDR3: CASRPGQSSNQPQHF
DNA: TGCGCCAGCAGACCCGGACAATCTAGCAATCAGCCCCAGCATTTT

J: TRBJ1-2
size: few
D: -
V: TRBV12-3/TRBV12-4
CDR3: CASSAGAYGYTF
DNA: TGTGCCAGCAGTGCAGGGGCCTATGGCTACACCTTC

J: TRBJ2-3
size: few
D: -
V: TRBV2
CDR3: CASSSDRRPPDSDTQYF
DNA: TGTGCCAGCAGTTCGGACCGACGCCCACCCGACTCAGATACGCAGTATTTT

J: TRBJ2-5
size: few
D: -
V: TRBV3-1
CDR3: CASSQEDRTGETQYF
DNA: TGTGCCAGCAGCCAAGAGGACAGAACTGGTGAGACCCAGTACTTC